The 8 T cell receptor beta chains given below trace back to one sample, sequenced in a study of long-term antiretroviral therapy in people with HIV (dated by TCRdb to the early 2020s). The immunoSEQ hsTCRB v3.0 assay was used at survey level resolution for TRB variable region sequencing. Not all clones reach the TCRdb copy of this immuneACCESS table, which keeps in-frame sequences only. Checked studies attribute under half of the gap to unresolved V genes and leave the rest unexplained. For this sample the table gives 30,000 to 40,000 clones, of which around 94% were detected only once. Jointly, the top ten make up 3.7% of the sample. The material sequenced was unsorted PBMCs, taken 5 to 5.5 years after starting antiretroviral therapy. These receptors were collected from a woman in her 50s with HIV.

About this clone: The germline gene is not matched at one end of the junction; a read error may be the cause. In DNA, the CDR3 is TGTGCTAGCAGCCATGATGGGACGGGCGAGACCCAGTACTTC. It is translated as CASSHDGTGETQYF. The V gene is TRBV7-7, the J gene TRBJ2-5; D may correspond to TRBD1 or TRBD2 (5 bases each). CDR3 size: 14 residues. Germline lookup yields CDR1 SSHAT and CDR2 FNYEAQ (reference sequence).

This clone was found once. The chain carries TRBV5-1 and TRBJ1-5, with TRBD1 matching over 9 bases. The CDR3 has 15 amino acids. The junction had 6 bases not matched to a gene; V was cut back by 4 bases and J by 4 bases. The germline V gene encodes CDR1 SGHRS and CDR2 YFSETQ. In DNA, the CDR3 is TGCGCCAGCAGCGTCGGGACAGGGAGGAATCAGCCCCAGCATTTT. As protein: CASSVGTGRNQPQHF.

This chain uses TRBV6-5 with TRBJ1-6, with D hard to call. V lost 6 bases, J lost 10 bases, and 16 bases lay in between. The length of the CDR3 is 14 residues. Germline CDR1 is MNHEY and CDR2 is SVGAGI. The CDR3 protein is CASSPGERHSPLHF. Here the CDR3 DNA reads TGTGCCAGCAGCCCCGGGGAGAGGCACTCACCCCTCCACTTT.

J is TRBJ1-4 and V is TRBV7-2, with D tentatively TRBD1 (6 bases). The germline V and J ends were trimmed by 5 bases and 6 bases, with 16 bases remaining between them. Per germline, CDR1 SGHTA and CDR2 FQGNSA. The CDR3 totals 15 residues. The DNA of the CDR3 is TGTGCCAGCAGCCCTGGCCCCAGGGGAGATGAAAAACTGTTTTTT. This gives the protein CASSPGPRGDEKLFF.

V usage is TRBV7-2 and J usage is TRBJ2-7; D perhaps matches TRBD2 (6 bases). The CDR3 consists of 16 residues. In germline, CDR1 is SGHTA, CDR2 FQGNSA. V lost 5 bases and J 2 bases, leaving 19 bases between the germline ends. CDR3 loop: CASSPATRGAAYEQYF. In DNA form, the CDR3 reads TGTGCCAGCAGCCCTGCCACCCGCGGGGCTGCCTACGAGCAGTACTTC.

The rearrangement joins TRBV11-2 to TRBJ2-7; 10 nucleotides align to TRBD1. This CDR3 comprises 17 residues. The junction had 15 bases not matched to a gene; V was cut back by 5 bases and J by 5 bases. Germline CDR1 is SGHAT and CDR2 is FQNNGV. The CDR3 spells CASSPRELDRGVHEQYF. CDR3 nucleotide sequence: TGTGCCAGCAGCCCCAGGGAACTGGACAGGGGGGTCCACGAGCAGTACTTC.

The CDR3 DNA follows: TGTGCCAGCAGTGCAAGGACAGGTTCTAACTATGGCTACACCTTC. Translating it yields CASSARTGSNYGYTF. This rearrangement joins TRBV6-1 to TRBJ1-2, with TRBD1 matching 7 bases. CDR3 size: 15 residues. V lost 4 bases, J lost 0 bases, and 5 bases stayed unmatched. CDR1 and CDR2 from the germline V gene are MNHNS and SASEGT.

A word on this clone: The junction departs from germline at one end; a sequencing error may be responsible. The chain recombines TRBV7-9 with TRBJ2-1; D gene ambiguous. The CDR3 has 15 residues. CDR1 is SEHNR and CDR2 is FQNEAQ in the germline V gene (reference sequence). CDR3 sequence: CASTLGPYSYNEQFF. CDR3 nucleotides: TGTGCCAGCACCTTAGGCCCTTACTCCTACAATGAGCAGTTCTTC. Filled out from reference TRBV7-9 and TRBJ2-1, the complete variable domain reads DTGVSQNPRHKITKRGQNVTFRCDPISEHNRLYWYRQTLGQGPEFLTYFQNEAQLEKSRLLSDRFSAERPKGSFSTLEIQRTEQGDSAMYLCASTLGPYSYNEQFFGPGTRLTVL.